Included here is one TCR beta chain sequence, with context. The sample originates from a study of OX40 agonist ivuxolimab in advanced cancers. Assay: immunoSEQ multiplex PCR; the TCRdb copy retains only in-frame clones and omits some. Among about 81,000 clones listed, roughly 91% were seen once. Germline lookup yields CDR1 LGHNA and CDR2 YSLEER. The CDR3 spans 16 residues. Trimming pared 0 bases from V and 7 bases from J, leaving 19 bases between. The sequencing used CD4+ or CD8+ T cells sorted from blood, collected in a trial of the OX40 agonist ivuxolimab. The clonotype was recovered from an adult with an advanced solid tumor such as melanoma, head and neck, liver or kidney cancer. The chain has TRBV4-3 and TRBJ2-7, with D possibly TRBD2 on 7 matching bases. This CDR3 reads CASSQDPAGQAGEQYF. The CDR3 DNA follows: TGCGCCAGCAGCCAAGACCCAGCGGGACAAGCAGGAGAGCAGTACTTC.